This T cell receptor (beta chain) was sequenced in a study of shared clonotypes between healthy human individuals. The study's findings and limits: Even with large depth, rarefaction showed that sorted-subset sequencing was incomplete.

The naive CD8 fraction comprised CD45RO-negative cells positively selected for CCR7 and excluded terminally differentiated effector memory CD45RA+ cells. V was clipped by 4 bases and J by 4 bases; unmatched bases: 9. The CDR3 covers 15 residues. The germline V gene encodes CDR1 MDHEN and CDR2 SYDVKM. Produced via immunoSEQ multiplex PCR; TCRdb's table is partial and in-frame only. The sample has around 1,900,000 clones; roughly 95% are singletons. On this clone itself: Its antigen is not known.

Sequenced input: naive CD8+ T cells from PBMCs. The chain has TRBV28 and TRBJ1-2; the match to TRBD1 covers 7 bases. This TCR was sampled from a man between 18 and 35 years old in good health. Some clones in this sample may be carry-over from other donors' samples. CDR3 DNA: TGTGCCAGCAGTTCTTGGGACAGTGTCTTCTATGGCTACACCTTC. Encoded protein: CASSSWDSVFYGYTF.